This entry is about one T cell receptor beta chain. This specimen comes from a study of T cell changes during pregnancy in multiple sclerosis. This CDR3 comprises 15 residues. The V segment lost 4 bases and the J segment 5 bases; nucleotides outside the gene matches: 7. The V gene's germline CDR1 is MDHEN and CDR2 SYDVKM. The repertoire was sequenced with immunoSEQ multiplex PCR; TCRdb's copy has only in-frame clones and lacks some. The data show about 59,000 clones, roughly 94% seen once. The J gene is TRBJ1-5, the V gene TRBV28; TRBD1 matches at 8 bases. The source was CD8+ T cells from peripheral blood mononuclear cells, collected after pregnancy. The TCR was taken from a female donor with multiple sclerosis, enrolled in a pregnancy study. CDR3 residues: CASSSGQGAYQPQHF. The CDR3 DNA reads TGTGCCAGCAGTTCGGGGCAGGGGGCCTATCAGCCCCAGCATTTT.